This TCR beta chain was retrieved from a study of Ad26.COV2.S vaccination and SARS-CoV-2 variants. Findings and caveats of the study: After vaccination, substantial breadth of spike-specific CD8+ and CD4+ responses was reported. Recipients given vaccine exceeded placebo recipients in spike-specific TCR breadth. Recipients of either vaccine or placebo displayed similar breadth of non-spike TCRs.

Trimming removed 3 bases at V and 3 bases at J, with 13 bases between. Germline V gives CDR1 LGHNA, CDR2 YSLEER. CDR3 length equals 15 residues. Measured with immunoSEQ multiplex PCR; TCRdb has only the in-frame clones, and not every one. The sample has 300,000 to 450,000 clones, 90% to 95% seen once. Points on this clone: Its cognate antigen is unknown.

The material sequenced was peripheral blood, taken after recovery from COVID-19. The genes are TRBV4-3 and TRBJ2-3; possible D gene TRBD2, 6 bases. This TCR came from a human donor who had recovered from COVID-19. CDR3 sequence: CASSQGGGLTDTQYF. The CDR3 bases are TGCGCCAGCAGCCAGGGTGGGGGGTTAACAGATACGCAGTATTTT.